This T cell receptor beta chain came from a study of T cells after yellow fever vaccination. Study results and limitations: Only a minor proportion of clonotypes was detected across both CD4 and CD8 compartments.

Per the germline V gene, CDR1 is MDHEN and CDR2 is SYDVKM. V gave up 7 bases and J gave up 4 bases; unmatched junction bases: 5. CDR3 length equals 13 residues. Making TCR cDNA involved 5'RACE template switching, which added UMIs and a universal primer site. TCRdb processed the 5' RACE reads anew with MiXCR; each CDR3 protein has one entry. Of hundreds of thousands of distinct CDR3 sequences listed, approximately 13% are singletons. This clonotype has only a few counts. No antigen is known for it. The sample in question was PBMCs, obtained on the day of the yellow fever booster vaccination. The chain recombines TRBV28 with TRBJ1-1; 8 bases match TRBD1. The TCR was taken from a man aged 25-45 years who received the YFV17D yellow fever vaccine. The CDR3 loop is CASTWTGFTEAFF. The CDR3 coding sequence is TGTGCCAGCACATGGACAGGGTTCACTGAAGCTTTCTTT.